The present T cell receptor beta chain was sequenced within a study of identifying expanded T cells in peripheral blood. During the collection period, no donor immune events like infections were recorded. There are a few counts of this clone. Its target is not known. Clones were read by immunoSEQ multiplex PCR, and TCRdb kept only the in-frame ones, dropping some. The profile shows 50,000 to 75,000 clones, about 80% of them singletons. V lost 6 bases, J lost 7 bases, and 10 bases stayed unmatched. This CDR3 comprises 15 residues. Germline V gene lookup returns CDR1 SNHLY and CDR2 FYNNEI. Study-wide results and caveats: Over two and four weeks, about 15 and 19 clones changed, versus approximately 1.1 between replicates.

Sample: blood. The V and J genes are TRBV2 and TRBJ2-1; TRBD2 matches at 9 bases. The TCR was taken from a person between 18 and 70 years old in good health. The CDR3 here is CASRSGTSKVNEQFF. The CDR3 bases are TGTGCCAGCAGATCGGGGACTAGCAAGGTAAATGAGCAGTTCTTC.